This is a list of T cell receptor beta chains from one sample in a study of T cells in Graves' hyperthyroidism and ophthalmopathy. MiXCR, run by TCRdb on the multiplex PCR reads, gives a single entry per CDR3 protein. The data hold 550,000 to 850,000 distinct CDR3 sequences, with roughly a sixth observed a single time. The source material was blood. The receptor source for this set is a woman in her fifties or sixties with Graves' hyperthyroidism that later progressed to Graves' ophthalmopathy. CDR3s include the opening cysteine and the closing phenylalanine or tryptophan. The D gene is left open where the match is weak. Clone size is given for some rows only: seen once, a few or many times, or a class if the clone is expanded.

>-|TRBJ2-5|many|TRBV11-2
TGTGCCAGCAGCTTATACGGGATGAGAGAAGAGACCCAGTACTTC
CASSLYGMREETQYF
>-|TRBJ1-4|few|TRBV12-5
TGTGCTAGTGGCCATGGGAGTGCAACTAATGAAAAACTGTTTTTT
CASGHGSATNEKLFF
>TRBD1|TRBJ2-1|many|TRBV6-1
TGTGCCACCGGGGCGGGACAGGGCTACAATGAGCAGTTCTTC
CATGAGQGYNEQFF
>-|TRBJ1-1|few|TRBV29-1
TGCAGCGTTGAATCAGGGATGAACACTGAAGCTTTCTTT
CSVESGMNTEAFF
>TRBD1|TRBJ1-1|many|TRBV6-5
TGTGCCAGCAGTTACTCAACAGGGGACACTGAAGCTTTCTTT
CASSYSTGDTEAFF
>-|TRBJ2-3|-|TRBV6-6
TGTGCCAGCAGTTACGGGGGGGCTAACACAGATACGCAGTATTTT
CASSYGGANTDTQYF
>-|TRBJ2-5|-|TRBV7-9
TGTGCCAGCAGCTCCCAAACAGGGTTCGTAGAGACCCAGTACTTC
CASSSQTGFVETQYF
>TRBD2|TRBJ2-2|few|TRBV7-9
TGTGCCAGCAGCTATGGACTAGCACTCACCGGGGAGCTGTTTTTT
CASSYGLALTGELFF
>TRBD1|TRBJ2-5|many|TRBV12-3/TRBV12-4
TGTGCCAGCAGTTTTGGGGGAACAGGGGGTGAGACCCAGTACTTC
CASSFGGTGGETQYF
>TRBD2|TRBJ2-1|many|TRBV2
TGTGCCAGCAAACTAGCGGGTTCCTACAATGAGCAGTTCTTC
CASKLAGSYNEQFF
>TRBD1|TRBJ2-5|few|TRBV20-1
TGCAGTGCTTTTCGCCCCCCCCAGGGGGCAGAGACCCAGTACTTC
CSAFRPPQGAETQYF
>TRBD2|TRBJ2-1|many|TRBV7-9
TGTGCCAGCAGCCCACGTGTGGCTAGCGGGATCTCCTACAATGAGCAGTTCTTC
CASSPRVASGISYNEQFF
>TRBD1|TRBJ2-2|many|TRBV7-8
TGTGCCAGCAGCTTAGGGGGGACAGTTAACACCGGGGAGCTGTTTTTT
CASSLGGTVNTGELFF